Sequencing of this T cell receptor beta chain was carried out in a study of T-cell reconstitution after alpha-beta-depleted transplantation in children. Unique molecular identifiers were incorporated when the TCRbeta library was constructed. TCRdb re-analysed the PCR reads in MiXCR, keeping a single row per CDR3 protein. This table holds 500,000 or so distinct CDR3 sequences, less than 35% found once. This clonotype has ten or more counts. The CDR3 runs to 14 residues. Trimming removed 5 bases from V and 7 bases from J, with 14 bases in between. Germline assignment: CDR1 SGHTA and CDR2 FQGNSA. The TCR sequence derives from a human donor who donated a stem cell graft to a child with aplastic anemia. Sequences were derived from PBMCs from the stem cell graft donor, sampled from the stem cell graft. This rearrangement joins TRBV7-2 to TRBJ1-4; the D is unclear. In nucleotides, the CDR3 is TGTGCCAGCAGCGTCCGGGCCTCGGCTGAAAAACTGTTTTTT. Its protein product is CASSVRASAEKLFF.